The clone carrying this TCR beta chain was counted between two and nine times. Its specificity is unknown. Amplification used 60 Vbeta primers and 13 Jbeta primers. The table came from immunoSEQ multiplex PCR; TCRdb's copy has only in-frame clones and leaves some out. The table lists 65,000 to 90,000 clones, approximately 90% of them singletons, with just under 2% in the top ten. The sample is drawn from a study of cytomegalovirus exposure and HLA in healthy donors. General study points: There were 160 or so TCR beta chains listed as cytomegalovirus-associated.

The source material was PBMCs. The source is a woman under 40 in good health and CMV-seronegative.

The CDR3 DNA reads TGTGCCAGCAGCCTACTAGCGCTCAGCTCCTACGAGCAGTACTTC. This sequence encodes CASSLLALSSYEQYF. The chain joins TRBV6-5 to TRBJ2-7; 7 bases are a match to TRBD2. This CDR3 has 15 amino acids. Losses at the gene ends were 6 bases for V and 0 bases for J; bases not matched to a gene: 8. Germline-derived CDR1 and CDR2 are MNHEY and SVGAGI.